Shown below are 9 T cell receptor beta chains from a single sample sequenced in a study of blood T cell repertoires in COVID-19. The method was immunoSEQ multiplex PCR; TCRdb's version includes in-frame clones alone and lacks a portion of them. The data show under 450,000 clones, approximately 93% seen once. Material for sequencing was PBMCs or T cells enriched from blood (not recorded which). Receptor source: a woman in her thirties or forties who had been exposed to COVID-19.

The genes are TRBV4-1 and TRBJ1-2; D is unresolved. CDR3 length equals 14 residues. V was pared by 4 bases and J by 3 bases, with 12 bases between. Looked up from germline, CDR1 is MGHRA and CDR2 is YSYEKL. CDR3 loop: CASSRHVGDYGYTF. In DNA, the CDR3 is TGCGCCAGCAGCCGTCACGTCGGTGACTATGGCTACACCTTC.

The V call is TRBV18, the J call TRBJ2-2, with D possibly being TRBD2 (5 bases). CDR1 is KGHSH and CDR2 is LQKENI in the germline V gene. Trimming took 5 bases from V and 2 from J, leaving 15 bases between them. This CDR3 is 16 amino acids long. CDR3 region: CASSSGAFRNTGELFF. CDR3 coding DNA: TGTGCCAGCTCAAGCGGAGCGTTCCGAAACACCGGGGAGCTGTTTTTT.

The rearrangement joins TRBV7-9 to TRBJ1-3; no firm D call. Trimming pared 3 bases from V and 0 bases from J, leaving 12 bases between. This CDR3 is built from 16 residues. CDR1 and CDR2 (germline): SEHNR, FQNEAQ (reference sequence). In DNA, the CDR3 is TGTGCCAGCAGCTTGCGGGGTACTTTCTCTGGAAACACCATATATTTT. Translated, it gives CASSLRGTFSGNTIYF.

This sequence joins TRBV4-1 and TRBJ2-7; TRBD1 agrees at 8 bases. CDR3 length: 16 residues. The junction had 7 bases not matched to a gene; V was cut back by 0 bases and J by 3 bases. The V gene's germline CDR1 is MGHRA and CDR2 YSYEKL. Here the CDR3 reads CASSQEPRGRIYEQYF. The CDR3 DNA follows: TGCGCCAGCAGCCAAGAACCCAGGGGGCGAATCTACGAGCAGTACTTC.

The DNA of the CDR3 is TGTGCCTGGAGTGTAACTGACAGGGCCAATCAGCCCCAGCATTTT. The encoded protein is CAWSVTDRANQPQHF. V is TRBV30 and J is TRBJ1-5; 7 nucleotides align to TRBD1. The CDR3 sequence is 15 residues long. V shed 0 bases, J shed 3 bases, and the junction held 5 bases outside the gene matches. Germline loops: CDR1 GTSNPN, CDR2 SVGIG (reference sequence). The entire variable domain, with the rest obtained from reference TRBV30 and TRBJ1-5, is as follows: SQTIHQWPATLVQPVGSPLSLECTVEGTSNPNLYWYRQAAGRGLQLLFYSVGIGQISSEVPQNLSASRPQDRQFILSSKKLLLSDSGFYLCAWSVTDRANQPQHFGDGTRLSIL.

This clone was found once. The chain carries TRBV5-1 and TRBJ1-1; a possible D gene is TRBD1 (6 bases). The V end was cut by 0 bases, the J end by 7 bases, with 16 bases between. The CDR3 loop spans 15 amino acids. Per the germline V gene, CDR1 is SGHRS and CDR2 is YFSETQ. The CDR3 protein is CASSLGGRGSLEAFF. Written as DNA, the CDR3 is TGCGCCAGCAGCTTGGGGGGGCGCGGTTCGCTTGAAGCTTTCTTT. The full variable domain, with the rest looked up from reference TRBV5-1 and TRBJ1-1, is KAGVTQTPRYLIKTRGQQVTLSCSPISGHRSVSWYQQTPGQGLQFLFEYFSETQRNKGNFPGRFSGRQFSNSRSEMNVSTLELGDSALYLCASSLGGRGSLEAFFGQGTRLTVV.

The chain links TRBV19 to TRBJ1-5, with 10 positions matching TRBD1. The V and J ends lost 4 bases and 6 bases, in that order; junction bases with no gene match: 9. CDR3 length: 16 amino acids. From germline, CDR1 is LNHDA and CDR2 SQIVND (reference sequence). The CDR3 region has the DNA TGTGCCAGTAGTAGCGGGGACAGGGGAAATGCTCAGCCCCAGCATTTT. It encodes CASSSGDRGNAQPQHF. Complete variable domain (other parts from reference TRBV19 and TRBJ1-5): DGGITQSPKYLFRKEGQNVTLSCEQNLNHDAMYWYRQDPGQGLRLIYYSQIVNDFQKGDIAEGYSVSREKKESFPLTVTSAQKNPTAFYLCASSSGDRGNAQPQHFGDGTRLSIL.

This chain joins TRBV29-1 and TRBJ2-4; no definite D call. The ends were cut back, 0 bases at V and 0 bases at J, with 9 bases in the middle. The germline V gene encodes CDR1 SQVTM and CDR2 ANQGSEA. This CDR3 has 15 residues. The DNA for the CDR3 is TGCAGCGTTGAAGATAAGTTACTAGCCAAAAACATTCAGTACTTC. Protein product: CSVEDKLLAKNIQYF.

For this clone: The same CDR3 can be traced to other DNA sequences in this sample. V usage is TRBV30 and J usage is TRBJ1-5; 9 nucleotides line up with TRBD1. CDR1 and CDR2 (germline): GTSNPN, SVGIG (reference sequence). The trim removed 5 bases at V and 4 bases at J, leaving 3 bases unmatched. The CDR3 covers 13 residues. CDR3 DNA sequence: TGTGCCTGGCAGGGACAGGGAAATCAGCCCCAGCATTTT. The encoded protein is CAWQGQGNQPQHF.